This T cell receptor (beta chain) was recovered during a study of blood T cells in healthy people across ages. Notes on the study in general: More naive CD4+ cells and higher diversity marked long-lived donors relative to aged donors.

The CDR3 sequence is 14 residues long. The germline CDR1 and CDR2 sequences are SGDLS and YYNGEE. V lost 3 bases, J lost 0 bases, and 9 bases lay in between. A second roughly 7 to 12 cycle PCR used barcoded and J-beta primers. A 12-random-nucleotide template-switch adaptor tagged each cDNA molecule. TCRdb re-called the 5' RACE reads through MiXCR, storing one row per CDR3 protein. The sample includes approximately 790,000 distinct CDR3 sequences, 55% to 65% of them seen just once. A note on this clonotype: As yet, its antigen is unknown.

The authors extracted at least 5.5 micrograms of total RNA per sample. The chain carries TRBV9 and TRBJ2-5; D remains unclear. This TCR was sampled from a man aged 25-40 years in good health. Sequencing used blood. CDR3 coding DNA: TGTGCCAGCAGCGGCCGGACGGACCAAGAGACCCAGTACTTC. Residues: CASSGRTDQETQYF. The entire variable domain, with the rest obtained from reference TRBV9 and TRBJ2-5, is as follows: DSGVTQTPKHLITATGQRVTLRCSPRSGDLSVYWYQQSLDQGLQFLIQYYNGEERAKGNILERFSAQQFPDLHSELNLSSLELGDSALYFCASSGRTDQETQYFGPGTRLLVL.